This T cell receptor beta chain was captured in a study of glioma-infiltrating T cells. Looking at the study overall: Low-grade gliomas were grade II; glioblastomas were grade IV at initial diagnosis.

V was pared by 5 bases and J by 0 bases, with 12 bases of the junction left unmatched. The CDR3 is 18 amino acids. Germline V gene data show CDR1 as MNHEY and CDR2 as SVGEGT. TCR alpha and beta CDR3 regions were amplified from RNA using iRepertoire nested multiplex PCR. Each CDR3 protein gets one entry after TCRdb re-called the multiplex PCR reads with MiXCR. The data show 300,000 to 450,000 distinct CDR3 sequences, roughly two fifths seen once. Points from the study as a whole: Only very few CDR3 sequences appeared in both tissue and blood. Gliomas, especially low-grade, showed above-expected tissue-blood divergence; non-neoplastic patients showed below. A blood CDR3 motif signature was depleted in highly divergent patients.

The sample holds a few counts of this clonotype. The antigen remains unidentified. This chain uses TRBV6-2 or TRBV6-3 with TRBJ2-3, with 9 positions matching TRBD1. This TCR derives from a human donor with low-grade glioma or glioblastoma, undergoing nonglioma brain surgery, or in good health (not recorded which). Input material: glioma tissue, nonneoplastic brain tissue, or PBMCs (not recorded which). This CDR3 is CASSRPGTGTSSTDTQYF. In nucleotides, the CDR3 is TGTGCCAGCAGTCGTCCCGGGACAGGGACATCTAGCACAGATACGCAGTATTTT.